The 26 T cell receptor beta chains below all came from one sample that was sequenced in a study of CD8+CD57+ T cells in acquired aplastic anemia. Genomic DNA acted as the template from which TCR beta VDJ combination and CDR3 sequence profiling were carried out. TCRdb reprocessed the reads via MiXCR and lists one record per CDR3 protein. The sample has 150,000 or so distinct CDR3 sequences; roughly half are singletons. Sequenced patients had shown CD8+CD57+ cell expansion by flow cytometry. The sequenced sample consisted of sorted CD4+, CD8+, or CD8+CD57+ T cells (not recorded which) from PBMCs. The source of these receptors is a human donor with aplastic anemia.

This clonotype has a handful of counts. The CDR3 protein is CASSLGTYNEQFF. Written as DNA, the CDR3 is TGTGCCAGCAGCTTAGGTACCTACAATGAGCAGTTCTTC. This chain connects TRBV7-2 to TRBJ2-1, with D unclear. Trimming took 1 base from V and 2 from J, leaving 3 bases between them. CDR1 SGHTA and CDR2 FQGNSA come from the germline V gene. The CDR3 has 13 amino acids.

This clonotype was counted between two and nine times. This chain uses TRBV24-1 with TRBJ2-1; D may be TRBD1 (5 bases). Trimming took 4 bases from V and 8 from J, leaving 14 bases between them. Germline V gives CDR1 KGHDR, CDR2 SFDVKD. The CDR3 loop spans 14 amino acids. The chain's CDR3 is CATSEIGTRDEQFF. Here the CDR3 DNA reads TGTGCCACCAGTGAGATAGGAACCAGGGATGAGCAGTTCTTC.

V gene TRBV24-1 combines with J gene TRBJ1-1; D not certain. Germline V lookup: CDR1 KGHDR, CDR2 SFDVKD. Trimming left V 4 bases short and J 4 bases short, with 9 bases between. The CDR3 is 13 amino acids. CDR3 loop: CATSDSLSTEAFF. DNA for the CDR3: TGTGCCACCAGTGACTCTTTAAGCACTGAAGCTTTCTTT.

The chain joins TRBV5-1 to TRBJ2-1, with D possibly being TRBD1 or TRBD2 (6 bases each). V was trimmed by 4 bases and J by 8 bases, leaving 16 bases between them. The CDR3 extends over 14 amino acids. Per the germline V gene, CDR1 is SGHRS and CDR2 is YFSETQ. DNA for the CDR3: TGCGCCAGCAGCGCGTACAGGGAGGCGCATGAGCAGTTCTTC. Translation gives CASSAYREAHEQFF. Together with reference TRBV5-1 and TRBJ2-1, the CDR3 gives the full variable domain: KAGVTQTPRYLIKTRGQQVTLSCSPISGHRSVSWYQQTPGQGLQFLFEYFSETQRNKGNFPGRFSGRQFSNSRSEMNVSTLELGDSALYLCASSAYREAHEQFFGPGTRLTVL.

The genes are TRBV24-1 and TRBJ2-7; D uncertain. Germline V gene sequence: CDR1 KGHDR, CDR2 SFDVKD. The CDR3 extends over 12 amino acids. Between the trimmed V and J ends, which lost 0 bases and 6 bases, there was a span of 5 bases. In DNA, the CDR3 is TGTGCCACCAGTGATTTGATGACCGAGCAGTACTTC. Translating gives CATSDLMTEQYF.

With respect to this clonotype: Since a much larger clone is just one base distant, this may be a read error. The V call is TRBV19, the J call TRBJ2-3, with a possible D match to TRBD1 (5 bases). The CDR3 consists of 11 residues. Germline CDR1 is LNHDA and CDR2 is SQIVND (reference sequence). CDR3 bases: TGTGCCAGTAGCAACACAGGTACGCAGTATTTT. This sequence encodes CASSNTGTQYF.

This clonotype was recorded at least ten times. The chain combines TRBV25-1 with TRBJ2-1; 8 bases match TRBD1. The germline V gene encodes CDR1 MGHDK and CDR2 SYGVNS. The V segment lost 3 bases and the J segment 6 bases; nucleotides outside the gene matches: 10. The CDR3 runs 16 residues. For the CDR3, the DNA is TGTGCCAGCAGTGACCCCGGACAGGGTCGAAGCAATGAGCAGTTCTTC. Its protein is CASSDPGQGRSNEQFF.

Remarks on this clonotype: A much larger clone is a single base away; this may be a read error. The chain joins TRBV11-1 to TRBJ2-1; 8 bases map to TRBD2. CDR1 and CDR2 (germline): SGHAT, FQDESV (reference sequence). The CDR3 runs to 16 residues. The chain's CDR3 is CASSLSRGATYNEQLF. CDR3 nucleotides: TGTGCCAGCAGCTTATCGCGGGGGGCAACCTACAATGAGCAGCTCTTC.

As for this clonotype: This may be a read error, as it is one base from a much larger clone. This sequence joins TRBV4-3 and TRBJ1-1, with D possibly matching TRBD1 (5 bases). Trimming shortened V by 1 base and J by 4 bases, and 10 bases separated the two germline ends. Germline V gene sequence: CDR1 LGHNA, CDR2 YSLEER. This CDR3 has 14 residues. The CDR3 protein is CASSQGRGSTEAFF. CDR3 DNA sequence: TGCGCCAGCAGCCAAGGTCGGGGGTCCACTGAAGCTTTCTTT.

This clonotype appeared many times. The chain links TRBV11-2 to TRBJ1-2; D ambiguous. V dropped 0 bases and J dropped 7 bases, with 9 bases sitting between them. The CDR3 extends over 13 amino acids. Germline CDR1 and CDR2: SGHAT and FQNNGV. CDR3 sequence (DNA): TGTGCCAGCAGCTTAGATGACGGTGTTGGCTACACCTTC. This encodes CASSLDDGVGYTF. Variable domain in full (rest from reference TRBV11-2 and TRBJ1-2): EAGVAQSPRYKIIEKRQSVAFWCNPISGHATLYWYQQILGQGPKLLIQFQNNGVVDDSQLPKDRFSAERLKGVDSTLKIQPAKLEDSAVYLCASSLDDGVGYTFGSGTRLTVV.

The rearrangement links TRBV4-3 to TRBJ2-1; TRBD1 aligns across 12 bases. Germline trimming cut 1 base from V and 5 bases from J; bases unmatched to any gene: 9. Germline CDR1 and CDR2: LGHNA and YSLEER. This CDR3 spans 18 amino acids. The CDR3 nucleotides are TGCGCCAGCAGCCAAGGTCGGGACAGGGGGCTAATAAACAATGAGCAGTTCTTC. Amino acids: CASSQGRDRGLINNEQFF.

This clonotype was picked up a small number of times. At one end, the junction sequence differs from germline, possibly due to a read error. This CDR3 reads CASSEATATRTDTQYF. DNA of the CDR3: TGTGCCAGCAGCGAAGCTACAGCTACACGCACAGATACGCAGTATTTT. The chain couples TRBV2 to TRBJ2-3, with D unclear. The CDR3 sequence is 16 residues long. Germline values: CDR1 SNHLY, CDR2 FYNNEI.

Ten or more counts support this clonotype. This chain joins TRBV5-4 and TRBJ2-7; TRBD2 is a possible D gene (6 bases). The germline V gene has CDR1 SGHNT and CDR2 YYREEE (reference sequence). Trimming shortened V by 4 bases and J by 2 bases, and 13 bases separated the two germline ends. The CDR3 is 14 amino acids. The CDR3 nucleotides are TGTGCCAGCAGCCAGGGACTGGGGGCCTACGAGCAGTACTTC. Translating it yields CASSQGLGAYEQYF.

The gene calls are TRBV9 and TRBJ1-1; D not certain. V dropped 0 bases and J dropped 4 bases, with 10 bases sitting between them. The CDR3 runs 14 residues. The germline CDR1 and CDR2 sequences are SGDLS and YYNGEE. This chain's CDR3 is CASSVDEVRTEAFF. The CDR3 bases are TGTGCCAGCAGCGTAGACGAGGTACGCACTGAAGCTTTCTTT.

This chain joins TRBV10-3 and TRBJ1-2; D ambiguous. Deletions cut 0 bases from V and 2 bases from J, with 10 bases between. The CDR3 has 15 amino acids. Germline V gives CDR1 ENHRY, CDR2 SYGVKD. The CDR3 spells CAISESQNLNYGYTF. As DNA, the CDR3 is TGTGCCATCAGTGAGTCCCAGAATTTAAACTATGGCTACACCTTC.

This chain joins TRBV12-3 or TRBV12-4 and TRBJ1-1, with D unresolved. Trimming pared 7 bases from V and 4 bases from J, leaving 13 bases between. The CDR3 is 13 residues long. CDR3 loop: CASTQWGGTEAFF. CDR3 DNA: TGTGCCAGCACCCAATGGGGAGGCACTGAAGCTTTCTTT.

The chain has TRBV25-1 and TRBJ1-2; D remains ambiguous. The CDR3 runs 18 residues. The germline V gene has CDR1 MGHDK and CDR2 SYGVNS. Trimming took off 1 base at V and 1 base at J, with 19 bases between the two ends. This CDR3 is CASSESRSPGWFNYGYTF. The CDR3 coding sequence is TGTGCCAGCAGTGAATCCCGCAGTCCTGGGTGGTTTAACTATGGCTACACCTTC.

The chain combines TRBV5-4 with TRBJ2-1, with 10 bases lining up with TRBD2. The CDR3 consists of 13 residues. Germline V CDR1 and CDR2: SGHNT, YYREEE (reference sequence). The J segment lost 11 bases and the V segment lost 0 bases, leaving 2 bases of the junction unmatched. As DNA, the CDR3 is TGTGCCAGCAGCTTGGGGACTAGCGGAAAGCAGTTCTTC. The encoded protein is CASSLGTSGKQFF.

This clonotype came up a few times. This rearrangement joins TRBV2 to TRBJ1-2; TRBD1 agrees at 10 bases. Germline loops: CDR1 SNHLY, CDR2 FYNNEI. This CDR3 is built from 14 residues. J was trimmed by 9 bases and V by 5 bases; bases with no gene match: 9. This chain's CDR3 is CASSQRQGAYRYTF. Here the CDR3 DNA reads TGTGCCAGCAGTCAACGACAGGGGGCGTATCGCTACACCTTC.

Points on this clonotype: One end of the junction varies from germline; a read error may be responsible. The V call is TRBV13, the J call TRBJ2-3; 11 bases match TRBD2. Germline V lookup: CDR1 PRHDT, CDR2 FYEKMQ (reference sequence). This CDR3 comprises 16 residues. The CDR3, as DNA: TGTGCCATCAGCCTTGATAGCGGGAGGGGGACGGATACGCAGTATTTT. Protein: CAISLDSGRGTDTQYF.

This clonotype was observed many times. The rearrangement uses TRBV19 and TRBJ1-1; D unresolved. From germline, CDR1 is LNHDA and CDR2 SQIVND (reference sequence). This CDR3 has 12 residues. V lost 4 bases and J 1 base, leaving 4 bases between the germline ends. The CDR3 DNA sequence: TGTGCCAGTAGTACGGGGAACACTGAAGCTTTCTTT. Translated: CASSTGNTEAFF. The full variable domain, rest sourced from reference TRBV19 and TRBJ1-1, is DGGITQSPKYLFRKEGQNVTLSCEQNLNHDAMYWYRQDPGQGLRLIYYSQIVNDFQKGDIAEGYSVSREKKESFPLTVTSAQKNPTAFYLCASSTGNTEAFFGQGTRLTVV.

The sample holds many counts of this clonotype. This chain joins TRBV13 and TRBJ2-5, with D unresolved. The CDR3 has 15 residues. CDR1 is PRHDT and CDR2 is FYEKMQ in the germline V gene (reference sequence). Trimming shortened V by 4 bases and J by 3 bases, and 15 bases separated the two germline ends. DNA for the CDR3: TGTGCCAGCAGCTCTCCACGAGGCCCTGAAGAGACCCAGTACTTC. It codes for CASSSPRGPEETQYF. The whole variable domain, filled in from reference TRBV13 and TRBJ2-5, reads AAGVIQSPRHLIKEKRETATLKCYPIPRHDTVYWYQQGPGQDPQFLISFYEKMQSDKGSIPDRFSAQQFSDYHSELNMSSLELGDSALYFCASSSPRGPEETQYFGPGTRLLVL.

The rearrangement joins TRBV10-3 to TRBJ1-1; 11 nucleotides align to TRBD1. This CDR3 region has 14 residues. Looked up from germline, CDR1 is ENHRY and CDR2 is SYGVKD. The J segment lost 3 bases and the V segment lost 7 bases, leaving 4 bases of the junction unmatched. CDR3 region: CAIKGTGGDTEAFF. The CDR3 region has the DNA TGTGCCATCAAGGGGACAGGGGGTGACACTGAAGCTTTCTTT.

In its sample, this clonotype was seen many times. The chain carries TRBV29-1 and TRBJ2-3; D unclear. CDR3 length: 11 residues. The germline V and J ends were trimmed by 2 bases and 8 bases, with 8 bases remaining between them. Germline V gene data show CDR1 as SQVTM and CDR2 as ANQGSEA. CDR3 sequence reads: CSVESRTTQYF. DNA of the CDR3: TGCAGCGTTGAATCGAGGACTACGCAGTATTTT.

CDR3 sequence reads: CSVDLQGANYGYTF. For the CDR3, the DNA is TGCAGCGTTGATCTGCAGGGGGCTAACTATGGCTACACCTTC. The J gene is TRBJ1-2, the V gene TRBV29-1; 7 bases align to TRBD1. The trim removed 3 bases at V and 0 bases at J, leaving 4 bases unmatched. Germline CDR1 and CDR2: SQVTM and ANQGSEA. The length of the CDR3 is 14 residues.

This rearrangement joins TRBV29-1 to TRBJ2-3, with D possibly matching TRBD1 (6 bases). V was shortened by 4 bases and J by 0 bases, with 17 bases between the two germline ends. The CDR3 sequence is 16 residues long. The germline V gene encodes CDR1 SQVTM and CDR2 ANQGSEA. The CDR3 sequence: CSVGTRGHPSTDTQYF. CDR3 in DNA: TGCAGCGTTGGGACCAGGGGACACCCAAGCACAGATACGCAGTATTTT.